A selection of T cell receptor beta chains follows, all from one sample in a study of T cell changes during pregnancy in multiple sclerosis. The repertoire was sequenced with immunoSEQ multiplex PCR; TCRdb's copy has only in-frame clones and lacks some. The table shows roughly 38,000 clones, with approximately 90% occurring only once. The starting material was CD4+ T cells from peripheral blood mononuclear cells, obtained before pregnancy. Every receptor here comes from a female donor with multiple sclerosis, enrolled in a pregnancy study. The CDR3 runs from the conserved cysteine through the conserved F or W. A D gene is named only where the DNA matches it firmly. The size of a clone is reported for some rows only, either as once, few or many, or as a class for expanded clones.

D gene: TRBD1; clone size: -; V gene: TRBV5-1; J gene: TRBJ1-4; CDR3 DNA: TGCGCCAGCAGCACCACCGGGACAGGGAATGAAAAACTGTTTTTT; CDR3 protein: CASSTTGTGNEKLFF
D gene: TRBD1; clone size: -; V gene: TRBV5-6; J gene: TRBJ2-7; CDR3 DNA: TGTGCCAGCAGCTCGACGGGACAGGGCTTTCTCGAGCAGTACTTC; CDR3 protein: CASSSTGQGFLEQYF
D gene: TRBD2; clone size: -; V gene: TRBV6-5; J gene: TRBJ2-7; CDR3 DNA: TGTGCCAGCAGTATATCCCCTAGCGGGTCCTACGAGCAGTACTTC; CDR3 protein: CASSISPSGSYEQYF
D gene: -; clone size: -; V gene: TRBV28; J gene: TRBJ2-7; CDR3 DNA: TGTGCCAGCAGAGGGGGGGGGACGAGCTCCTACGAGCAGTACTTC; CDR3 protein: CASRGGGTSSYEQYF
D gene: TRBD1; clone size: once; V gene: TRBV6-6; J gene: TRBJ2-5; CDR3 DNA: TGTGCCAGCAGTTACGACAGGGGCTCGGGGGAGACCCAGTACTTC; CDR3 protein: CASSYDRGSGETQYF
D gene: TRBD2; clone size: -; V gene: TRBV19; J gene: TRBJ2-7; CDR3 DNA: TGTGCCAGTAGTATCACCCCCGGGGGACTAGCCTACGAGCAGTACTTC; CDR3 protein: CASSITPGGLAYEQYF
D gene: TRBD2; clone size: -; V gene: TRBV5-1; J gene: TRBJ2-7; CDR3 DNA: TGCGCCAGCAGCCCGGAGACTAGCGGGGTCTCCTACGAGCAGTACTTC; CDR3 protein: CASSPETSGVSYEQYF
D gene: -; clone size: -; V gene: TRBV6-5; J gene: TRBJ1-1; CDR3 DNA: TGTGCCAGCAGTTACTGGCAGGACACTGAAGCTTTCTTT; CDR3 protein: CASSYWQDTEAFF
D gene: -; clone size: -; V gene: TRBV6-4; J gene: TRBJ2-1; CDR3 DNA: TGTGCCAGCAGTGACGGCGCGGGTCTTAAGCAGTTCTTC; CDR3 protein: CASSDGAGLKQFF
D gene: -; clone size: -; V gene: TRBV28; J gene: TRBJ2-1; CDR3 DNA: TGTGCCAGCAGCGTACAGGGTTATGGGGAGCAGTTCTTC; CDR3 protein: CASSVQGYGEQFF
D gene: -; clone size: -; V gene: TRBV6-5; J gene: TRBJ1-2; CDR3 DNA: TGTGCCAGCAGTTACCGACCCTTGGGGCATGGCGGCTACACCTTC; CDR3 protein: CASSYRPLGHGGYTF
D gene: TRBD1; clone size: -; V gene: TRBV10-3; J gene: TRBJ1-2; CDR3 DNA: TGTGCCATCAGTCAGGGGGGCATAGGTGGCTACACCTTC; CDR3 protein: CAISQGGIGGYTF
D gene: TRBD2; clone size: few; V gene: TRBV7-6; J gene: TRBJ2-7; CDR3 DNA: TGTGCCAGCAGCTTAGGGGGGGGAATTACTGAAAGCTACGAGCAGTACTTC; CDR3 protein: CASSLGGGITESYEQYF
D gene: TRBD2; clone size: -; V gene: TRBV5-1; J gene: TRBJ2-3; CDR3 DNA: TGCGCCAGCAGCTTGGATACTAGCGGGAGGAGGGTCACAGATACGCAGTATTTT; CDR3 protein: CASSLDTSGRRVTDTQYF
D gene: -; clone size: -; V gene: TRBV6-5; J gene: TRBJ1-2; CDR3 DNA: TGTGCCAGCAGCCCCCTGGGGGGGACGTACTATGGCTACACCTTC; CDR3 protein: CASSPLGGTYYGYTF
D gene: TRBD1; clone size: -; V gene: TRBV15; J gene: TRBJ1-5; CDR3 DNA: TGTGCCACCAGCAGAACAGGGGAACCGTATCAGCCCCAGCATTTT; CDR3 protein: CATSRTGEPYQPQHF
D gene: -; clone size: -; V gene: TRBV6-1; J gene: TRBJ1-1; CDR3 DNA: TGTGCCAGCAGTGAGGCCTTTGGACGGACAGAAGCTTTCTTT; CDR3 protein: CASSEAFGRTEAFF
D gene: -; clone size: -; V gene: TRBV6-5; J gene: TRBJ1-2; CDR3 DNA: TGTGCCAGCAGTTCCCTACAGCTAAATAACTATGGCTACACCTTC; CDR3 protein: CASSSLQLNNYGYTF
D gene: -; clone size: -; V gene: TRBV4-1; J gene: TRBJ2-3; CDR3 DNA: TGCGCCAGCAGTCGGCTACTAGGGGCGGGACCAATCACAGATACGCAGTATTTT; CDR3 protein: CASSRLLGAGPITDTQYF
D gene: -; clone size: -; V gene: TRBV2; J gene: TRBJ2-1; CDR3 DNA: TGTGCCAGCAGCGCTAGACTAGTTCAGGAGCAGTTCTTC; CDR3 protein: CASSARLVQEQFF
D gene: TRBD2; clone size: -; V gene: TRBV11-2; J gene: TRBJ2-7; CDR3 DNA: TGTGCCAGCAGGCGGGACTATTTGTACGAGCAGTACTTC; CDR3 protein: CASRRDYLYEQYF
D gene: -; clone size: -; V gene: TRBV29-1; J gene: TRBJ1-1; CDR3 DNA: TGCAGCGCCCTTACAGTGAACACTGAAGCTTTCTTT; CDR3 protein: CSALTVNTEAFF
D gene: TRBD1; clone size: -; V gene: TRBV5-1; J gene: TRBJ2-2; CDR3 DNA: TGCGCCAGCAGCCCCCTCGGACAGGGCAACACCGGGGAGCTGTTTTTT; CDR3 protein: CASSPLGQGNTGELFF
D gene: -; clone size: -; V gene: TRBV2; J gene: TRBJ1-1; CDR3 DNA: TGTGCCAGCAGGTCGGGCACTGAAGCTTTCTTT; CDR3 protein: CASRSGTEAFF
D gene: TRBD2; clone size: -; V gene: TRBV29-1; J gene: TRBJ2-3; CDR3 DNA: TGCAGCGTTTTGACTAGCGGGAGTCTGGATACGCAGTATTTT; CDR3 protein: CSVLTSGSLDTQYF
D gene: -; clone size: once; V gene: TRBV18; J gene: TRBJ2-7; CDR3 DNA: TGTGCCAGCTCTCCCCCAGGCGAGCAGTACTTC; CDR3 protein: CASSPPGEQYF
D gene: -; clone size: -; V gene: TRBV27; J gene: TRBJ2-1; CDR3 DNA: TGTGCCAGCAGTCCCGGACAGTTGAATGAGCAGTTCTTC; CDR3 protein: CASSPGQLNEQFF
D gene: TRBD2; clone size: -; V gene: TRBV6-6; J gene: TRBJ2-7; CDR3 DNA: TGTGCCAGCCACAGGCGGGAGAATGGCGAGCAGTACTTC; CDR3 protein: CASHRRENGEQYF
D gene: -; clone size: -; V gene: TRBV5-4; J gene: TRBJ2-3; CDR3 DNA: TGTGCCAGCAGCCGGGGGACAGAAAGCACAGATACGCAGTATTTT; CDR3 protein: CASSRGTESTDTQYF
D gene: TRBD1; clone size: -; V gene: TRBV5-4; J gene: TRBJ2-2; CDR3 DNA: TGTGCCAGCAGTTTTTCGGACAGGGCAACCGGGGAGCTGTTTTTT; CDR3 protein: CASSFSDRATGELFF
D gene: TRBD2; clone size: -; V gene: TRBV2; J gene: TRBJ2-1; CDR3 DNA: TGTGCCAGCAGTGAGTCAGCGGGAGCCTTCGGTGAGCAGTTCTTC; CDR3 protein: CASSESAGAFGEQFF
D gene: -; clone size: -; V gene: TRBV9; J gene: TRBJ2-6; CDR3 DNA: TGTGCCAGCAGCCCCGTCTCTGGGGCCAACGTCCTGACTTTC; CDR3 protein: CASSPVSGANVLTF
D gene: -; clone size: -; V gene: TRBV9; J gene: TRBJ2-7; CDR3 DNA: TGTGCCAGCAGCGTAGCGGCTAGTGCGGGCTACGAGCAGTACTTC; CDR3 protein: CASSVAASAGYEQYF
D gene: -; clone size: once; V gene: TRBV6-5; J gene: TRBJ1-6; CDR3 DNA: TGTGCCAGCAGTTACGCTCGGGGGAGGGAATCACCCCTCCACTTT; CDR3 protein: CASSYARGRESPLHF
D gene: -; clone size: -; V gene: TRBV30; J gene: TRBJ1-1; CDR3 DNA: TGTGCCTGGAGTGGTACGGGGAACACTGAAGCTTTCTTT; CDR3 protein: CAWSGTGNTEAFF
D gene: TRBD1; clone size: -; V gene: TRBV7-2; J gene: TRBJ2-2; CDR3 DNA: TGTGCCAGCAGCCCGACAGGGGCGGGCACCGGGGAGCTGTTTTTT; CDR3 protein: CASSPTGAGTGELFF
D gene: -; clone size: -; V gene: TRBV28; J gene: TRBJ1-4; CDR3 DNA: TGTGCCACCCAGGGGATCGGGATACCTAATGAAAAACTGTTTTTT; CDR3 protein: CATQGIGIPNEKLFF
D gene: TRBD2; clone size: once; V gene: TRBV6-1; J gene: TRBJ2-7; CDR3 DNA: TGTGCCAGCAGTGGTATGCTAGCGGGAGGGAGGGAGCAGTACTTC; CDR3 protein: CASSGMLAGGREQYF
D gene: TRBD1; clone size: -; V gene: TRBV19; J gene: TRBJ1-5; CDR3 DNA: TGTGCCAGTAGATCCCCGGGACAGCTTAATCAGCCCCAGCATTTT; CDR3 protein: CASRSPGQLNQPQHF
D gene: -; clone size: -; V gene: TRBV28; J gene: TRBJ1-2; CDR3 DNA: TGTGCCAGCAGTTTAAGGGGGTATGGCTACACCTTC; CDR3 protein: CASSLRGYGYTF
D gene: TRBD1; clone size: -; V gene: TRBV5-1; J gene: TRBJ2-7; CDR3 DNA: TGCGCCAGCAGTCGGACAGGGTTTTCCTACGAGCAGTACTTC; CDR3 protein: CASSRTGFSYEQYF
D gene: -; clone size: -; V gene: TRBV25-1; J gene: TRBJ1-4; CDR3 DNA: TGTGCCAGCAGTGAATCTCCCGGGGCGGGGGAAAAACTGTTTTTT; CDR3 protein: CASSESPGAGEKLFF
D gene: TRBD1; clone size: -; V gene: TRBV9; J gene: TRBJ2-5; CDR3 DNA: TGTGCCAGCAGTCCGTCGGGACAGGCCGACGAGACCCAGTACTTC; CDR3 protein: CASSPSGQADETQYF
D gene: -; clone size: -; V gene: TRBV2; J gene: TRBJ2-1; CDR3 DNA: TGTGCCAGCAGTGAAGCGCGGGGTGGTGAGCAGTTCTTC; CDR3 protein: CASSEARGGEQFF
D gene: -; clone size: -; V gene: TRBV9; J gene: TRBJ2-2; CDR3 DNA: TGTGCCAGCAGCGTAGTCGCGGCCCCTAGTCATAGCGGGGAGCTGTTTTTT; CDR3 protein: CASSVVAAPSHSGELFF
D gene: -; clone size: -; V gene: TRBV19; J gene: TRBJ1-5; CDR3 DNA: TGTGCCAGTAGTATTAGTCGAGGAGGGACGAATCAGCCCCAGCATTTT; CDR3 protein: CASSISRGGTNQPQHF
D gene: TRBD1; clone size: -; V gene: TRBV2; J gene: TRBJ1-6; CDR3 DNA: TGTGCCAGCAGTGAAGCGACAGGGACTCATTCACCCCTCCACTTT; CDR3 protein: CASSEATGTHSPLHF
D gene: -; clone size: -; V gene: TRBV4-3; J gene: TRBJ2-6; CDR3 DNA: TGCGCCAGCAGCCAAGATCTGCAGGGCCCTGGGGCCAACGTCCTGACTTTC; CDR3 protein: CASSQDLQGPGANVLTF
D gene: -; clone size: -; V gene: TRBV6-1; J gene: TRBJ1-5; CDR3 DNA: TGTGCCAGCAGTGAACAGGGGTTCAATCAGCCCCAGCATTTT; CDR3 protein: CASSEQGFNQPQHF
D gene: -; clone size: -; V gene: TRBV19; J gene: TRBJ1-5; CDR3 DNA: TGTGCCAGTAGTATTCGGGGAAACAATCAGCCCCAGCATTTT; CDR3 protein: CASSIRGNNQPQHF
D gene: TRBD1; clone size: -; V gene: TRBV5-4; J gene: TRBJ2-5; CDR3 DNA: TGTGCCAGCAGCTTGACAGGGGGGCAAGAGACCCAGTACTTC; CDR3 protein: CASSLTGGQETQYF
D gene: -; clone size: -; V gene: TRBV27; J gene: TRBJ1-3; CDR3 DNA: TGTGCCAGCAGAAAAGTCGGGGGAAACACCATATATTTT; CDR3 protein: CASRKVGGNTIYF
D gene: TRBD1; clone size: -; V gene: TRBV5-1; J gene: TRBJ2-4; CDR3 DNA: TGCGCCAGCAGCAGAACGACAGGGGAGGCCAAAAACATTCAGTACTTC; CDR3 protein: CASSRTTGEAKNIQYF
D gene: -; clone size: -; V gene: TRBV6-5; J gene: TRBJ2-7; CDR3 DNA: TGTGCCACCTTAAACCCCCACAGGAACGCCTACGAGCAGTACTTC; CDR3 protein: CATLNPHRNAYEQYF
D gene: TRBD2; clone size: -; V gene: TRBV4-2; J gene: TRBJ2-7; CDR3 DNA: TGTGCCAGCAGCGGGACTAGCGGCTACGAGCAGTACTTC; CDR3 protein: CASSGTSGYEQYF
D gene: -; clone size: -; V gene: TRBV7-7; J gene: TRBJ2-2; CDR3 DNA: TGTGCTAGCAGCTTAGATCCGGGGTCGCCTACCACCGGGGAGCTGTTTTTT; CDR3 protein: CASSLDPGSPTTGELFF